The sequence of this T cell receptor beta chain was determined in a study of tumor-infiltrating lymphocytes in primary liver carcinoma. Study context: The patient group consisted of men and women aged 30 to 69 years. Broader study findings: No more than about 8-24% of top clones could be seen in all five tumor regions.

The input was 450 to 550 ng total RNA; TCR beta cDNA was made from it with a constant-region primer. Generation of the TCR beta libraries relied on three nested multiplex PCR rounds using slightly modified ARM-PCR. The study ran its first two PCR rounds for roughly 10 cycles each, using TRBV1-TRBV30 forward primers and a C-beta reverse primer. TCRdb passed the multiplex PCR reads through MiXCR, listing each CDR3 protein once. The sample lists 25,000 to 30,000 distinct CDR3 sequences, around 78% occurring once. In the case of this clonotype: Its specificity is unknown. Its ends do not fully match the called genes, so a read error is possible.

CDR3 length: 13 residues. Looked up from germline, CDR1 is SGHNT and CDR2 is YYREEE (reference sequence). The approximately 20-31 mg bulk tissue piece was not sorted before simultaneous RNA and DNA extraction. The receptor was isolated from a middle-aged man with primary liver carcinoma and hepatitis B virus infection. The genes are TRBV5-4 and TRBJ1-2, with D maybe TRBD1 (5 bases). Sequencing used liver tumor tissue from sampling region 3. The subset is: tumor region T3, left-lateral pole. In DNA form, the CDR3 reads TGTGCCAGCAGCTTTGTGTGGGACTATGGTTACATCTTC. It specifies CASSFVWDYGYIF.